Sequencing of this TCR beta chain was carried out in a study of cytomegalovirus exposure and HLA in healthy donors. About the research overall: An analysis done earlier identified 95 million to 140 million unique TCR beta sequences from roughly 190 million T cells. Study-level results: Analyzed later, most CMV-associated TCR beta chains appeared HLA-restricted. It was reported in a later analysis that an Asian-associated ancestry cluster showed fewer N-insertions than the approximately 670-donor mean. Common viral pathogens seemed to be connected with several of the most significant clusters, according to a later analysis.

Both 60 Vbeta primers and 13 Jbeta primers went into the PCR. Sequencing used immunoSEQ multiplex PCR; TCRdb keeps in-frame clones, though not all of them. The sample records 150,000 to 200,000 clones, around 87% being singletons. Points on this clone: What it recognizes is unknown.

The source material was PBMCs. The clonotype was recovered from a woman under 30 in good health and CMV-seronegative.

CDR3 nucleotides: TGTGCCATCGGGAGTTTTGGGACGGGACAACGGAGCGACGAGCAGTACTTC. It translates to CAIGSFGTGQRSDEQYF. This rearrangement joins TRBV10-3 to TRBJ2-7, with a tentative D call TRBD1 (6 bases). This CDR3 comprises 17 residues. CDR1 is ENHRY, CDR2 SYGVKD, per germline. With 8 bases removed from V and 5 bases from J, the gap between germline ends came to 28 bases.